Listed below are T cell receptor beta chains from one sample, sequenced in a study of Graves' ophthalmopathy and Graves' hyperthyroidism. MiXCR, applied by TCRdb to the multiplex PCR reads, yields one record per CDR3 protein. The sample consists of about 550,000 distinct CDR3 sequences, roughly 40% of them appearing once. The sample was peripheral blood or thyroid tissue (not recorded which). The receptors were gathered from an adult man with Graves' hyperthyroidism. Both conserved end residues are part of each CDR3. D genes are given only for firm matches. Size values are once, few and many counts, or a class for expanded clones, and some rows have none.

v_call: TRBV13
clone_size: NA
j_call: TRBJ1-1
d_call: NA
cdr3_aa: CASSLAGANTHTEAFF
cdr3_nt: TGTGCCAGCAGCTTAGCAGGGGCGAATACCCACACTGAAGCTTTCTTT

v_call: TRBV2
clone_size: NA
j_call: TRBJ1-5
d_call: TRBD1
cdr3_aa: CASRDGQGNQPQHF
cdr3_nt: TGTGCCAGCAGGGACGGACAGGGAAATCAGCCCCAGCATTTT

v_call: TRBV2
clone_size: many
j_call: TRBJ2-7
d_call: TRBD2
cdr3_aa: CASSEVHRTSGRTTYEQYF
cdr3_nt: TGTGCCAGCAGTGAAGTCCACCGGACTAGCGGGAGAACCACCTACGAGCAGTACTTC

v_call: TRBV25-1
clone_size: few
j_call: TRBJ2-5
d_call: NA
cdr3_aa: CASNFRGNQYF
cdr3_nt: TGTGCCAGCAATTTTAGGGGGAACCAGTACTTC

v_call: TRBV24-1
clone_size: many
j_call: TRBJ2-5
d_call: NA
cdr3_aa: CATNGDGRQETQYF
cdr3_nt: TGTGCCACCAACGGCGACGGTCGCCAAGAGACCCAGTACTTC

v_call: TRBV7-9
clone_size: many
j_call: TRBJ1-3
d_call: NA
cdr3_aa: CASDEGGLSGNTIYF
cdr3_nt: TGTGCCAGCGACGAGGGGGGCCTCTCTGGAAACACCATATATTTT

v_call: TRBV11-2
clone_size: NA
j_call: TRBJ1-2
d_call: NA
cdr3_aa: CASSLISRANYGYTF
cdr3_nt: TGTGCCAGCAGCTTAATAAGTAGAGCTAACTATGGCTACACCTTC

v_call: TRBV5-1
clone_size: many
j_call: TRBJ2-2
d_call: NA
cdr3_aa: CASSLVGDYTGELFF
cdr3_nt: TGCGCCAGCAGCTTGGTAGGGGATTACACCGGGGAGCTGTTTTTT

v_call: TRBV2
clone_size: many
j_call: TRBJ1-2
d_call: NA
cdr3_aa: CASSEEITVYTF
cdr3_nt: TGTGCCAGCAGTGAAGAGATCACGGTCTACACCTTC

v_call: TRBV7-9
clone_size: NA
j_call: TRBJ1-5
d_call: NA
cdr3_aa: CASSLVSGVGETQHF
cdr3_nt: TGTGCCAGCAGCTTAGTGTCAGGGGTGGGAGAGACCCAGCATTTT

v_call: TRBV10-3
clone_size: NA
j_call: TRBJ2-5
d_call: TRBD1
cdr3_aa: CAIRGTGSNQPQYF
cdr3_nt: TGTGCCATCAGGGGGACAGGGTCCAACCAGCCCCAGTACTTC

v_call: TRBV29-1
clone_size: few
j_call: TRBJ1-1
d_call: TRBD1
cdr3_aa: CSVITGGAGTEAFF
cdr3_nt: TGCAGCGTCATAACAGGGGGCGCAGGCACTGAAGCTTTCTTT

v_call: TRBV7-9
clone_size: few
j_call: TRBJ1-1
d_call: NA
cdr3_aa: CASSIQGSNTEAFF
cdr3_nt: TGTGCCAGCAGCATACAGGGCTCGAACACTGAAGCTTTCTTT

v_call: TRBV29-1
clone_size: NA
j_call: TRBJ2-3
d_call: NA
cdr3_aa: CSPEGASTDTQYF
cdr3_nt: TGCAGCCCAGAAGGGGCTAGCACAGATACGCAGTATTTT

v_call: TRBV24-1
clone_size: many
j_call: TRBJ2-7
d_call: NA
cdr3_aa: CATSDPWGREDEQYF
cdr3_nt: TGTGCCACCAGTGATCCCTGGGGCCGCGAGGACGAGCAGTACTTC

v_call: TRBV10-3
clone_size: NA
j_call: TRBJ2-7
d_call: TRBD1
cdr3_aa: CAISESGTGVDEQYF
cdr3_nt: TGTGCCATCAGTGAGAGCGGGACAGGGGTGGACGAGCAGTACTTC

v_call: TRBV12-3/TRBV12-4
clone_size: few
j_call: TRBJ2-7
d_call: TRBD2
cdr3_aa: CASSRWTSGSYEQYF
cdr3_nt: TGTGCCAGCAGCCGATGGACTAGCGGGAGCTACGAGCAGTACTTC

v_call: TRBV6-1
clone_size: NA
j_call: TRBJ2-3
d_call: TRBD2
cdr3_aa: CASSEGLAGKSTDTQYF
cdr3_nt: TGTGCCAGCAGTGAAGGACTAGCGGGGAAAAGCACAGATACGCAGTATTTT

v_call: TRBV25-1
clone_size: many
j_call: TRBJ2-7
d_call: NA
cdr3_aa: CASSELGTYEQYF
cdr3_nt: TGTGCCAGCAGTGAATTGGGGACCTACGAGCAGTACTTC

v_call: TRBV11-2
clone_size: NA
j_call: TRBJ2-5
d_call: TRBD2
cdr3_aa: CASSSSGLAGGEGTQYF
cdr3_nt: TGTGCCAGCAGCTCCTCAGGACTAGCGGGAGGGGAGGGGACCCAGTACTTC

v_call: TRBV20-1
clone_size: NA
j_call: TRBJ1-1
d_call: TRBD1
cdr3_aa: CSASGQGASNTEAFF
cdr3_nt: TGCAGTGCTAGTGGGCAGGGGGCAAGTAACACTGAAGCTTTCTTT

v_call: TRBV2
clone_size: many
j_call: TRBJ1-1
d_call: NA
cdr3_aa: CASSARGRAGNTEAFF
cdr3_nt: TGTGCCAGCAGTGCCCGGGGGCGAGCGGGGAACACTGAAGCTTTCTTT

v_call: TRBV20-1
clone_size: NA
j_call: TRBJ2-3
d_call: NA
cdr3_aa: CSARTGTTDTQYF
cdr3_nt: TGCAGTGCTAGGACAGGTACAACAGATACGCAGTATTTT

v_call: TRBV7-9
clone_size: few
j_call: TRBJ1-1
d_call: TRBD1
cdr3_aa: CASSLARGTVEAFF
cdr3_nt: TGTGCCAGCAGCTTAGCGCGGGGGACAGTTGAAGCTTTCTTT

v_call: TRBV29-1
clone_size: many
j_call: TRBJ1-1
d_call: TRBD1
cdr3_aa: CSGQQGVNTEAFF
cdr3_nt: TGCAGCGGACAACAGGGGGTGAACACTGAAGCTTTCTTT

v_call: TRBV9
clone_size: NA
j_call: TRBJ1-1
d_call: TRBD1
cdr3_aa: CASSGGYRGLEDTEAFF
cdr3_nt: TGTGCCAGCAGCGGAGGGTATAGGGGGCTAGAGGACACTGAAGCTTTCTTT

v_call: TRBV20-1
clone_size: many
j_call: TRBJ1-6
d_call: TRBD1
cdr3_aa: CSLGQGFDRPNSPLHF
cdr3_nt: TGCAGTCTAGGACAGGGCTTCGACCGGCCGAATTCACCCCTCCACTTT

v_call: TRBV28
clone_size: few
j_call: TRBJ1-2
d_call: NA
cdr3_aa: CASSGPGSRGYTF
cdr3_nt: TGTGCCAGCAGTGGACCAGGGTCACGCGGCTACACCTTC

v_call: TRBV6-6
clone_size: many
j_call: TRBJ1-4
d_call: TRBD1
cdr3_aa: CASSSSPGTGGREKLFF
cdr3_nt: TGTGCCAGCAGTTCTAGCCCAGGGACAGGGGGGCGTGAAAAACTGTTTTTT

v_call: TRBV7-9
clone_size: many
j_call: TRBJ1-2
d_call: TRBD1
cdr3_aa: CASSKRTGYGYTF
cdr3_nt: TGTGCCAGCAGCAAGAGGACAGGGTATGGCTACACCTTC

v_call: TRBV4-2
clone_size: few
j_call: TRBJ1-4
d_call: TRBD1
cdr3_aa: CASSKIRDSPPADEKLFF
cdr3_nt: TGTGCCAGCAGCAAGATCCGGGACAGTCCTCCTGCGGATGAAAAACTGTTTTTT

v_call: TRBV29-1
clone_size: many
j_call: TRBJ2-7
d_call: NA
cdr3_aa: CSAVLGLRSYEQYF
cdr3_nt: TGCAGCGCCGTATTGGGACTCCGCTCCTACGAGCAGTACTTC

v_call: TRBV6-5
clone_size: many
j_call: TRBJ1-3
d_call: NA
cdr3_aa: CASSYRGTGNTIYF
cdr3_nt: TGTGCCAGCAGTTACCGGGGGACAGGAAACACCATATATTTT

v_call: TRBV5-1
clone_size: many
j_call: TRBJ1-2
d_call: NA
cdr3_aa: CASNPGGAGEEGYTF
cdr3_nt: TGCGCCAGCAACCCAGGAGGGGCGGGGGAAGAGGGCTACACCTTC

v_call: TRBV6-6
clone_size: NA
j_call: TRBJ2-3
d_call: NA
cdr3_aa: CASVVRVGRGGTDTQYF
cdr3_nt: TGTGCCAGCGTTGTTCGTGTGGGCAGGGGAGGGACAGATACGCAGTATTTT

v_call: TRBV7-3
clone_size: NA
j_call: TRBJ1-1
d_call: TRBD1
cdr3_aa: CAGSSTTGGTEAFF
cdr3_nt: TGTGCCGGCAGCAGTACGACAGGGGGCACTGAAGCTTTCTTT

v_call: TRBV19
clone_size: NA
j_call: TRBJ1-4
d_call: TRBD1
cdr3_aa: CASSRRQGGNSEKLFF
cdr3_nt: TGTGCCAGTAGTCGCCGACAGGGGGGAAATAGTGAAAAACTGTTTTTT

v_call: TRBV24-1
clone_size: NA
j_call: TRBJ2-7
d_call: TRBD1
cdr3_aa: CATSDLTGGSYNEQYF
cdr3_nt: TGTGCCACCAGTGATTTGACAGGGGGTTCCTACAATGAGCAGTACTTC